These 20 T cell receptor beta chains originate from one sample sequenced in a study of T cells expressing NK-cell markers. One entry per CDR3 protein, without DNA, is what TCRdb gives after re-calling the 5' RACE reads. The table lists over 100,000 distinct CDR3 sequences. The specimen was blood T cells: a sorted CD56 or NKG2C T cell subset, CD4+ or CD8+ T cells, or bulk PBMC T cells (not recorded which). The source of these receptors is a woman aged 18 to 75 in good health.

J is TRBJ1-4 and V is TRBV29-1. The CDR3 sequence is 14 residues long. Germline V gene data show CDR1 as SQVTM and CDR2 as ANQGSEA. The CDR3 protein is CSVIRGLANEKLFF.

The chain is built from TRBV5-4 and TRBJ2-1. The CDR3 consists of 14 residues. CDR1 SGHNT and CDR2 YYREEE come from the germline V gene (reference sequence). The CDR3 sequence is CASSLHGVVHEQFF.

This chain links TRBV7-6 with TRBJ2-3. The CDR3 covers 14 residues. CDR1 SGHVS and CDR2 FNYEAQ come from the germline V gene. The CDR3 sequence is CASSPRWGPDTQYF.

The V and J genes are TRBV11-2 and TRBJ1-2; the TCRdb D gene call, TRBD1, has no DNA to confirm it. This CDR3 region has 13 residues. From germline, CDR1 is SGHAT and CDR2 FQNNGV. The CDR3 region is CASDRSNNYGYTF.

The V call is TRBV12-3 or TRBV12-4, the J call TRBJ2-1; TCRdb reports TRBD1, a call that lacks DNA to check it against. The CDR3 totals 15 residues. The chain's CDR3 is CASTRGGRAYNEQFF.

The CDR3 sequence: CASGDRNTGELFF. V is TRBV9 and J is TRBJ2-2; TCRdb selects TRBD1, and the lack of DNA leaves this call unchecked. This CDR3 has 13 amino acids. Germline CDR1 is SGDLS and CDR2 is YYNGEE.

The CDR3 protein is CSDRDRGHLGYTF. V usage is TRBV29-1 and J usage is TRBJ1-2; TCRdb indicates TRBD1, and absent DNA this call remains unverified. CDR3 length equals 13 residues. Germline V gene lookup returns CDR1 SQVTM and CDR2 ANQGSEA. Full variable domain (outside the CDR3, taken from reference TRBV29-1 and TRBJ1-2): SAVISQKPSRDICQRGTSLTIQCQVDSQVTMMFWYRQQPGQSLTLIATANQGSEATYESGFVIDKFPISRPNLTFSTLTVSNMSPEDSSIYLCSDRDRGHLGYTFGSGTRLTVV.

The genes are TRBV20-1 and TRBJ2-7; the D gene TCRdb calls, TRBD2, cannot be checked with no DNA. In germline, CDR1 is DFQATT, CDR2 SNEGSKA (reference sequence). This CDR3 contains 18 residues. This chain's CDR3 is CSALSSSWGQLTHYEQYF.

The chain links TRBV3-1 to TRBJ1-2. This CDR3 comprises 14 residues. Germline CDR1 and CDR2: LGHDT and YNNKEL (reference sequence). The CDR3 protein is CASSLSTDVYGYTF. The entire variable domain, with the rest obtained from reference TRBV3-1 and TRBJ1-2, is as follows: DTAVSQTPKYLVTQMGNDKSIKCEQNLGHDTMYWYKQDSKKFLKIMFSYNNKELIINETVPNRFSPKSPDKAHLNLHINSLELGDSAVYFCASSLSTDVYGYTFGSGTRLTVV.

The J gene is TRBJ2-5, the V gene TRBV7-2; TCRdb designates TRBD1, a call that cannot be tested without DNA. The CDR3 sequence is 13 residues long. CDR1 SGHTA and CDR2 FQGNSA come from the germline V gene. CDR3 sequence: CASSLPPEKTQYF.

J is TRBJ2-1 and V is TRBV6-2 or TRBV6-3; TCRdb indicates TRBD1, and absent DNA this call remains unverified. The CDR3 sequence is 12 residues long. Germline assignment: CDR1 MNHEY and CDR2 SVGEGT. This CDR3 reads CASSYGGSEQFF.

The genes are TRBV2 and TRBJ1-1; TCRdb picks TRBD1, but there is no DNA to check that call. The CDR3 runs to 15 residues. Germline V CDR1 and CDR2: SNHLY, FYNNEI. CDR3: CASSYSSTPNTEAFF.

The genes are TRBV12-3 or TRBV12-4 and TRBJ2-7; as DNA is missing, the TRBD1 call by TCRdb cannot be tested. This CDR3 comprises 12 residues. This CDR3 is CASRGVSYEQYF.

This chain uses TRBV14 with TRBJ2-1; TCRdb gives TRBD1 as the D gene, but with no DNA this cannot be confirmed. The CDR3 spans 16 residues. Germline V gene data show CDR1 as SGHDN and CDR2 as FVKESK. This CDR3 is CASSLYYYPPYNEQFF.

Here the CDR3 reads CASSEKRSVLRIAKNIQYF. V usage is TRBV2 and J usage is TRBJ2-4; the TCRdb call, TRBD2, lacks DNA for checking. The CDR3 sequence is 19 residues long. Germline CDR1 SNHLY, CDR2 FYNNEI.

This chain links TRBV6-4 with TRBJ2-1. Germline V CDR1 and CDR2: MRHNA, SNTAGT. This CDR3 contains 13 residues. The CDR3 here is CASSERSYNEQFF.

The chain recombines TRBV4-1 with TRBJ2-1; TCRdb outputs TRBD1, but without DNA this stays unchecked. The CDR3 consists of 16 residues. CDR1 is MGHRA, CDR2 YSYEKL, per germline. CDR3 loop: CASSHAGAGGVNGQFF.

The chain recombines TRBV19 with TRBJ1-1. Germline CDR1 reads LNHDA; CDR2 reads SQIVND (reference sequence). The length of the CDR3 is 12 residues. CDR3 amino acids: CASSYRETEAFF.

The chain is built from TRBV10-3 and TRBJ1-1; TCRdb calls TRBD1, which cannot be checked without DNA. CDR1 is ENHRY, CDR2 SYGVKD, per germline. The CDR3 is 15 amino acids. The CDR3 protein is CAITGTGGANTEAFF.

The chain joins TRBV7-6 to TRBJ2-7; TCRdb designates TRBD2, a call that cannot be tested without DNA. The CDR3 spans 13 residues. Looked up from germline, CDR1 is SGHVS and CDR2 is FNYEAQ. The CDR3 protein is CASSSAGGYEQYF.